The T cell receptor beta chain under discussion was sequenced for a study of beta chain features in type 1 diabetes. Looking at the study overall: Analysis included around 110,000,000 sorted cells drawn from all samples.

Expressed TCRB transcripts were sequenced because the entire RNA isolate underwent reverse transcription. Profiling relied on immunoSEQ multiplex PCR, and the TCRdb table lists in-frame clones only, not all of them. The sample has 200,000 to 300,000 clones; 14% are singletons. The V gene's germline CDR1 is SNHLY and CDR2 FYNNEI. Trimming shortened V by 6 bases and J by 7 bases, and 10 bases separated the two germline ends. The CDR3 has 13 amino acids. The source material was naive CD4+ T cells from blood. The receptor was derived from a woman in her thirties or forties in good health. The chain employs TRBV2 and TRBJ1-6; possible D gene TRBD1, 5 bases. Written as DNA, the CDR3 is TGTGCCAGCAGGGGGCTTCCCAATTCACCCCTCCACTTT. This sequence encodes CASRGLPNSPLHF.